Below are 8 T cell receptor beta chains sequenced from a single sample in a study of blood T cell repertoires in COVID-19. Here immunoSEQ multiplex PCR was the method, and the copy in TCRdb shows in-frame clones only, minus some. The profile shows around 50,000 clones, around 88% of them singletons. What was sequenced was peripheral blood. The receptors shown here come from a woman aged 60-70 years with acute or convalescent COVID-19.

In this sample, this clone turned up a few times. The rearrangement links TRBV10-2 to TRBJ1-2; D uncertain. Germline values: CDR1 WSHSY, CDR2 SAAADI. V dropped 3 bases and J dropped 5 bases, with 16 bases sitting between them. This CDR3 region has 15 residues. In DNA, the CDR3 is TGCGCCAGCAGTGACCACGCCGGGATCGGGTATGGCTACACCTTC. Translated, it gives CASSDHAGIGYGYTF.

This clone was found a few times. The chain has TRBV19 and TRBJ1-5; 8 bases are shared with TRBD1. The V gene's germline CDR1 is LNHDA and CDR2 SQIVND (reference sequence). Trimming at V came to 9 bases and at J to 0 bases, leaving 10 bases not matched to a gene. CDR3 length: 16 residues. In nucleotides, the CDR3 is TGTGCCAGCCAGGGGGCAGGAAGCTATAGCAATCAGCCCCAGCATTTT. Amino acids: CASQGAGSYSNQPQHF.

The chain links TRBV30 to TRBJ2-5, with 8 bases aligning to TRBD1. The CDR3 extends over 15 amino acids. The V gene's germline CDR1 is GTSNPN and CDR2 SVGIG (reference sequence). With 2 bases clipped from V and 1 base from J, the junction kept 6 bases outside the gene matches. CDR3 sequence: CAWSLDRVAQETQYF. CDR3 coding DNA: TGTGCCTGGAGTCTGGACAGGGTCGCCCAAGAGACCCAGTACTTC.

The chain links TRBV11-2 to TRBJ2-7, with D possibly being TRBD1 (5 bases). The CDR3 consists of 14 residues. Per the germline V gene, CDR1 is SGHAT and CDR2 is FQNNGV. Trimming cost V 2 bases and J 3 bases, with 11 bases left between them. The CDR3 spells CASSLFQGSYEQYF. CDR3 coding DNA: TGTGCCAGCAGCTTATTTCAGGGTAGCTACGAGCAGTACTTC.

The gene calls are TRBV3-1 (or the pseudogene TRBV3-2) and TRBJ2-7, with TRBD2 matching 7 bases. Germline loops: CDR1 LGHDT, CDR2 YNNKEL (reference sequence). The length of the CDR3 is 11 residues. The trim removed 4 bases at V and 7 bases at J, leaving 1 base unmatched. The CDR3 sequence is CASSREGEQYF. Written as DNA, the CDR3 is TGTGCCAGCAGCCGGGAGGGTGAGCAGTACTTC.

The chain has TRBV5-1 and TRBJ2-7; 10 nucleotides align to TRBD1. V shed 3 bases and J 6 bases; nucleotides not matched to a gene: 9. The CDR3 runs 15 residues. Germline CDR1 reads SGHRS; CDR2 reads YFSETQ. CDR3 DNA: TGCGCCAGCAGCTACGGACAGGGGGGTGGTTCCGAGCAGTACTTC. This encodes CASSYGQGGGSEQYF.

This chain connects TRBV9 to TRBJ2-5, with 7 bases that match TRBD2. Trimming at V came to 0 bases and at J to 2 bases, leaving 7 bases not matched to a gene. The CDR3 totals 16 residues. Germline CDR1 is SGDLS and CDR2 is YYNGEE. CDR3 sequence (DNA): TGTGCCAGCAGCGTAGCCCTTGCTAGCGGACAAGAGACCCAGTACTTC. Encoded protein: CASSVALASGQETQYF.

The chain uses TRBV19 and TRBJ1-1; unclear D gene. V lost 6 bases and J lost 0, with 11 bases in between. Germline CDR1 LNHDA, CDR2 SQIVND (reference sequence). This CDR3 spans 14 amino acids. CDR3 sequence (DNA): TGTGCCAGTAGGAGTCGGGGAATGAACACTGAAGCTTTCTTT. Its protein is CASRSRGMNTEAFF. The full variable domain, with the rest looked up from reference TRBV19 and TRBJ1-1, is DGGITQSPKYLFRKEGQNVTLSCEQNLNHDAMYWYRQDPGQGLRLIYYSQIVNDFQKGDIAEGYSVSREKKESFPLTVTSAQKNPTAFYLCASRSRGMNTEAFFGQGTRLTVV.